Each of the 5 T cell receptor beta chains below was sequenced from the same sample in a study of T cells in Graves' hyperthyroidism and ophthalmopathy. TCR beta CDR3 region amplification was performed from RNA transcripts. The TCR CDR3 first-round RT-PCR relied on the HTBI primer set. MiXCR, run by TCRdb on the multiplex PCR reads, gives a single entry per CDR3 protein. This table has roughly 840,000 distinct CDR3 sequences, 35% to 45% appearing once. The sample comprised blood. Receptor source: a man between 18 and 29 years old with Graves' hyperthyroidism.

This chain uses TRBV2 with TRBJ2-5; D possibly corresponds to TRBD2 (6 bases). The V and J ends lost 4 bases and 5 bases respectively, with 11 bases between them. The V gene's germline CDR1 is SNHLY and CDR2 FYNNEI. The CDR3 loop spans 13 amino acids. The CDR3 DNA sequence: TGTGCCAGCAGTGGACTAGTGCGGGAGACCCAGTACTTC. Protein product: CASSGLVRETQYF.

This chain links TRBV9 with TRBJ1-1; D is possibly TRBD1 (5 bases). The germline gives CDR1 SGDLS, CDR2 YYNGEE. The CDR3 is 14 amino acids. Trimming stripped 0 bases from V and 1 base from J, with 7 bases between. Written as DNA, the CDR3 is TGTGCCAGCAGCGTAGCAGGGAAGAACACTGAAGCTTTCTTT. Translating it yields CASSVAGKNTEAFF.

This clonotype has ten or more counts. CDR3 coding DNA: TGCAGTGCTCACCGACTCCTAGGGGAGCAGTACTTC. Residues: CSAHRLLGEQYF. The gene calls are TRBV20-1 and TRBJ2-7, with unresolved D. From germline, CDR1 is DFQATT and CDR2 SNEGSKA (reference sequence). This CDR3 region has 12 residues. V was pared by 5 bases and J by 7 bases, with 15 bases between.

The chain couples TRBV20-1 to TRBJ2-5, with a weak D call TRBD1 (6 bases). CDR3 length equals 18 residues. Germline loops: CDR1 DFQATT, CDR2 SNEGSKA (reference sequence). Between the trimmed V and J ends, which lost 1 base and 2 bases, there was a span of 23 bases. CDR3 in amino acids: CSARASQGQGPLQETQYF. CDR3 DNA sequence: TGCAGTGCTAGAGCTTCGCAGGGGCAGGGACCATTACAAGAGACCCAGTACTTC.

This clonotype was counted ten times or more. This chain joins TRBV2 and TRBJ2-7; D ambiguous. V lost 4 bases to trimming and J lost 3 bases, with 10 bases between them. The CDR3 is 13 residues long. Germline CDR1 SNHLY, CDR2 FYNNEI. In DNA, the CDR3 is TGTGCCAGCAGTGGGTGGATCGACTACGAGCAGTACTTC. Translation gives CASSGWIDYEQYF.